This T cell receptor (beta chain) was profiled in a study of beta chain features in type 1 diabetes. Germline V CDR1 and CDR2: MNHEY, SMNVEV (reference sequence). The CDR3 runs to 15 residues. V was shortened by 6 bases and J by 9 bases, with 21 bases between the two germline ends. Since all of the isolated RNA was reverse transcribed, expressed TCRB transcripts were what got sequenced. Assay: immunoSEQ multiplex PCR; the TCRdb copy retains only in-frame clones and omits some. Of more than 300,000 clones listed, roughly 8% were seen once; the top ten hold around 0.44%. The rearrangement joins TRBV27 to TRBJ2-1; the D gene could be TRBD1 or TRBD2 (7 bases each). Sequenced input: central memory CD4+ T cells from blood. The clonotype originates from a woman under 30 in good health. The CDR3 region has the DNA TGTGCCAGCAGCTTGGGTGACAGGGAGGGAGCTGAGCAGTTCTTC. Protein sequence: CASSLGDREGAEQFF.